Following are 24 T cell receptor beta chains from one sample sequenced in a study of CD8 T cells in ankylosing spondylitis. In TCRdb, the 5' RACE reads were re-called with MiXCR into one record per CDR3 protein. In the table there are a few hundred thousand distinct CDR3 sequences, 15% to 20% of which are singletons. The sample consisted of blood, either unsorted or a sorted T cell fraction (not recorded which). Every receptor here comes from a male donor with ankylosing spondylitis or in good health (not recorded which).

This clonotype was seen a handful of times. In DNA, the CDR3 is TGTGCTAGTGGTTTGGCTAGCGGAGTGAGGTACAATGAGCAGTTCTTC. This gives the protein CASGLASGVRYNEQFF. The chain couples TRBV12-5 to TRBJ2-1; 7 bases fit TRBD2. With 1 base clipped from V and 4 bases from J, the junction kept 7 bases outside the gene matches. The CDR3 length is 16 residues. CDR1 LGHNT and CDR2 FRNRAP come from the germline V gene.

This clonotype was detected only a few times. V and J are TRBV3-1 and TRBJ2-7; D unresolved. The CDR3 totals 11 residues. Germline CDR1 LGHDT, CDR2 YNNKEL (reference sequence). V was trimmed by 0 bases and J by 12 bases, leaving 9 bases between them. CDR3 in DNA: TGTGCCAGCAGCCAAGAACAAGTCTTGTACGTC. Translation gives CASSQEQVLYV.

This clonotype was counted only a few times. The chain recombines TRBV5-4 with TRBJ2-6; D gene uncertain. V gave up 2 bases and J gave up 0 bases, with 6 bases separating them. CDR3 length equals 15 residues. Germline CDR1 reads SGHNT; CDR2 reads YYREEE (reference sequence). The chain's CDR3 is CASSFSRSGANVLTF. The CDR3 DNA follows: TGTGCCAGCAGCTTCTCTCGCTCTGGGGCCAACGTCCTGACTTTC.

This clonotype was counted a few times. The chain employs TRBV4-1 and TRBJ1-3; no definite D call. The CDR3 contains 16 residues. The ends were cut back, 3 bases at V and 0 bases at J, with 12 bases in the middle. Germline CDR1 MGHRA, CDR2 YSYEKL. The CDR3 region has the DNA TGCGCCAGCAGCCAGGATCAGTTTAGCTCTGGAAACACCATATATTTT. As protein: CASSQDQFSSGNTIYF.

The chain couples TRBV28 to TRBJ2-2, with D maybe TRBD1 (6 bases). Trimming pared 6 bases from V and 0 bases from J, leaving 11 bases between. The CDR3 is 15 amino acids. Germline V gene sequence: CDR1 MDHEN, CDR2 SYDVKM. The CDR3 sequence is CASSRTAPNTGELFF. In nucleotides, the CDR3 is TGTGCCAGCAGCCGGACAGCCCCGAACACCGGGGAGCTGTTTTTT.

V and J are TRBV6-1 and TRBJ2-3; 10 positions agree with TRBD2. The CDR3 loop spans 16 amino acids. Germline values: CDR1 MNHNS, CDR2 SASEGT. J was trimmed by 6 bases and V by 5 bases; bases with no gene match: 11. DNA for the CDR3: TGTGCCAGCAGTAAAATAGCGGGAGGCACCCGGGATACGCAGTATTTT. It yields the protein CASSKIAGGTRDTQYF.

This clonotype has ten or more counts. This chain uses TRBV20-1 with TRBJ2-1; unclear D gene. Germline V gene lookup returns CDR1 DFQATT and CDR2 SNEGSKA (reference sequence). CDR3 length: 14 amino acids. The CDR3, as DNA: TGCAGCGTGGAAGGCTACAGCTCCTACAATGAGCAGTTCTTC. Translating gives CSVEGYSSYNEQFF.

This clonotype was seen more than once but under ten times. The chain has TRBV29-1 and TRBJ2-3; 8 bases agree with TRBD2. V trimming: 3 bases; J trimming: 2 bases; junction bases outside the gene matches: 4. CDR3 length: 14 residues. Per the germline V gene, CDR1 is SQVTM and CDR2 is ANQGSEA. The DNA of the CDR3 is TGCAGCGTTGAGGAGCGGGGGCACACAGATACGCAGTATTTT. This codes for CSVEERGHTDTQYF.

The rearrangement links TRBV12-3 or TRBV12-4 to TRBJ1-5; no firm D call. V lost 0 bases to trimming and J lost 2 bases, with 8 bases between them. The CDR3 totals 15 residues. The CDR3 sequence: CASSLAGVGNQPQHF. The CDR3 DNA reads as TGTGCCAGCAGTTTAGCCGGGGTGGGCAATCAGCCCCAGCATTTT.

The V gene is TRBV28, the J gene TRBJ1-5; 7 bases fit TRBD1. The CDR3 is made up of 14 amino acids. Germline values: CDR1 MDHEN, CDR2 SYDVKM. Losses at the gene ends were 9 bases for V and 0 bases for J; bases not matched to a gene: 5. CDR3: CASNRGYSNQPQHF. Written as DNA, the CDR3 is TGTGCCAGTAACAGGGGTTATAGCAATCAGCCCCAGCATTTT.

This clonotype was seen ten or more times. As DNA, the CDR3 is TGTGCCAGCAGATCGGGACAGGGGGCTCCCCTTTGGTATTTT. This encodes CASRSGQGAPLWYF. The chain joins TRBV12-3 or TRBV12-4 to TRBJ2-3; 12 bases map to TRBD1. Unmatched junction bases numbered 12, after V lost 6 bases and J lost 14 bases. CDR3 length equals 14 residues.

This clonotype has just a few counts. The V gene is TRBV12-3 or TRBV12-4, the J gene TRBJ1-2; weak D call: TRBD1 (5 bases). CDR3 length equals 13 residues. V was shortened by 2 bases and J by 7 bases, with 11 bases between the two germline ends. The CDR3 spells CASSLPGQLGYTF. CDR3 in DNA: TGTGCCAGCAGTTTACCCGGACAACTTGGCTACACCTTC.

This clonotype was observed many times. The genes are TRBV12-3 or TRBV12-4 and TRBJ2-3; D unclear. The germline V and J ends were trimmed by 5 bases and 1 base, with 10 bases remaining between them. The CDR3 loop spans 14 amino acids. The CDR3 nucleotides read TGTGCCAGCAGTCCCACTGGGGGCACAGATACGCAGTATTTT. Residues: CASSPTGGTDTQYF.

This clonotype was counted between two and nine times. V and J are TRBV12-3 or TRBV12-4 and TRBJ2-7; D perhaps matches TRBD2 (5 bases). V lost 3 bases and J lost 2, with 5 bases in between. CDR3 length: 12 residues. The CDR3, as DNA: TGTGCCAGCAGTTTCGGGGCCTACGAGCAGTACGTC. Encoded protein: CASSFGAYEQYV.

This chain connects TRBV20-1 to TRBJ2-2, with 7 bases matching TRBD2. Germline V CDR1 and CDR2: DFQATT, SNEGSKA (reference sequence). CDR3 length: 14 residues. The V and J ends lost 0 bases and 6 bases, in that order; junction bases with no gene match: 4. CDR3 sequence (DNA): TGCAGTGCTAGAGAAAGTGGGGGGGCCGGGGAGCTGTTTTTT. This encodes CSARESGGAGELFF.

V usage is TRBV28 and J usage is TRBJ2-1; maybe TRBD1 (5 bases). This CDR3 has 16 residues. V was trimmed by 4 bases and J by 0 bases, leaving 13 bases between them. Germline V CDR1 and CDR2: MDHEN, SYDVKM. CDR3 amino acids: CASSSREEPSYNEQFF. The DNA for the CDR3 is TGTGCCAGCAGTTCCAGGGAAGAGCCCTCCTACAATGAGCAGTTCTTC.

There are a few counts of this clonotype. This chain links TRBV27 with TRBJ2-2; 7 nucleotides align to TRBD1. Trimming removed 3 bases from V and 4 bases from J; junction bases left unmatched: 8. The CDR3 has 16 amino acids. The germline V gene encodes CDR1 MNHEY and CDR2 SMNVEV (reference sequence). The CDR3 DNA reads as TGTGCCAGCAGTTTGGGGACAGCCTTTGGCACCGGGGAGCTGTTTTTT. Residues: CASSLGTAFGTGELFF.

The J gene is TRBJ2-3, the V gene TRBV12-3 or TRBV12-4; tentative D call: TRBD2 (5 bases). Trimming removed 2 bases from V and 0 bases from J, with 12 bases in between. CDR3 length: 16 amino acids. CDR3 DNA sequence: TGTGCCAGCAGTTTAAGAGGGCTGTCTAGCACAGATACGCAGTATTTT. Amino acids: CASSLRGLSSTDTQYF.

Comments on this clonotype: At one boundary the junction diverges from the germline segment, which might be a read error. The chain has TRBV20-1 and TRBJ2-5; 9 bases agree with TRBD2. CDR3 size: 14 residues. The germline gives CDR1 DFQATT, CDR2 SNEGSKA (reference sequence). The CDR3 region is CSASLAGRREAQYF. The CDR3 region has the DNA TGCAGTGCTAGTCTAGCGGGGCGGAGAGAGGCCCAGTACTTC.

This clonotype has only a few counts. The chain has TRBV7-3 and TRBJ2-2; 8 nucleotides match TRBD1. V shed 0 bases, J shed 12 bases, and the junction held 3 bases outside the gene matches. The germline V gene has CDR1 SGHTA and CDR2 FQGTGA. The CDR3 extends over 13 amino acids. The CDR3 region has the DNA TGTGCCAGCAGCTTAACCCCAGGGGGCCAGCTGTTTTTT. As protein: CASSLTPGGQLFF.

The V gene is TRBV9, the J gene TRBJ1-2; the D is unclear. Between the trimmed V and J ends, which lost 3 bases and 8 bases, there was a span of 11 bases. The CDR3 totals 12 residues. Per germline, CDR1 SGDLS and CDR2 YYNGEE. The CDR3 sequence: CASSEEEGGYTF. The DNA of the CDR3 is TGTGCCAGCAGCGAGGAAGAGGGCGGCTACACCTTC.

This sequence joins TRBV27 and TRBJ2-3; D possibly corresponds to TRBD1 (6 bases). Trimming pared 2 bases from V and 2 bases from J, leaving 11 bases between. Per the germline V gene, CDR1 is MNHEY and CDR2 is SMNVEV (reference sequence). The CDR3 is 15 amino acids. The CDR3: CASSLLGANTDTQYF. Here the CDR3 DNA reads TGTGCCAGCAGTTTACTGGGGGCTAACACAGATACGCAGTATTTT.

This clonotype came up a few times. The chain uses TRBV29-1 and TRBJ1-5; D might be TRBD1 (6 bases). The CDR3 is 13 residues long. Per germline, CDR1 SQVTM and CDR2 ANQGSEA. The ends were cut back, 4 bases at V and 4 bases at J, with 11 bases in the middle. Here the CDR3 reads CSVGQVPNQPQHF. The DNA for the CDR3 is TGCAGCGTTGGACAGGTGCCGAATCAGCCCCAGCATTTT.

This clonotype was observed a few times. The CDR3 nucleotides read TGTGCCAGCAGTTACAGTTACTACAATGAGCAGTTCTTC. Encoded protein: CASSYSYYNEQFF. This chain links TRBV6-6 with TRBJ2-1, with D unresolved. Per the germline V gene, CDR1 is MNHNY and CDR2 is SVGAGI (reference sequence). The ends were cut back, 2 bases at V and 3 bases at J, with 5 bases in the middle. This CDR3 has 13 amino acids.